These 25 T cell receptor beta chains came from one sample sequenced in a study of long-term antiretroviral therapy in people with HIV. Sequencing used immunoSEQ v3.0 at survey level. Produced via immunoSEQ multiplex PCR; TCRdb's table is partial and in-frame only. The repertoire holds about 21,000 clones, with under 90% as singletons. The material sequenced was unsorted PBMCs, taken 1.9 years after starting antiretroviral therapy. These receptors all come from a woman aged 45-60 years with HIV.

A few counts support this clone. The CDR3 DNA reads as TGTGCCAGCAGTCCCTCCCAGGGTAGGAATTCACCCCTCCACTTT. Translating it yields CASSPSQGRNSPLHF. The chain links TRBV28 to TRBJ1-6; D might be TRBD1 (5 bases). Germline CDR1 and CDR2: MDHEN and SYDVKM. This CDR3 has 15 residues. The V end was cut by 5 bases, the J end by 7 bases, with 15 bases between.

CDR3 loop: CASSPTRPGTGEGAGELFF. The CDR3 coding sequence is TGTGCCAGCAGCCCAACACGTCCCGGGACAGGGGAGGGGGCCGGGGAGCTGTTTTTT. The gene calls are TRBV7-8 and TRBJ2-2; TRBD1 agrees at 10 bases. The germline gives CDR1 SGHVS, CDR2 FQNEAQ. V gave up 5 bases and J gave up 6 bases; unmatched junction bases: 18. The CDR3 spans 19 residues.

V usage is TRBV6-6 and J usage is TRBJ2-1; 11 nucleotides agree with TRBD2. V lost 7 bases to trimming and J lost 7 bases; unmatched junction nucleotides: 6. CDR1 MNHNY and CDR2 SVGAGI come from the germline V gene (reference sequence). The CDR3 loop spans 14 amino acids. In DNA form, the CDR3 reads TGTGCCAGCACTCCGAGACTAGCGGGGAATGAGCAGTTCTTC. Translation gives CASTPRLAGNEQFF.

The chain joins TRBV11-2 to TRBJ2-3; D is perhaps TRBD1 (5 bases). V lost 7 bases, J lost 8 bases, and 10 bases lay in between. This CDR3 is built from 11 residues. Germline V gene data show CDR1 as SGHAT and CDR2 as FQNNGV. The CDR3 is CASTQAGTQYF. The CDR3 DNA sequence: TGTGCCAGCACACAGGCCGGTACGCAGTATTTT.

This clone is termed medium-sized. The V gene is TRBV9, the J gene TRBJ2-7; D gene uncertain. Germline values: CDR1 SGDLS, CDR2 YYNGEE. This CDR3 has 13 amino acids. Trimming removed 0 bases from V and 5 bases from J, with 9 bases in between. CDR3 amino acids: CASSVVGNDEQYF. The CDR3 DNA follows: TGTGCCAGCAGCGTAGTAGGGAACGACGAGCAGTACTTC. The whole variable domain, remainder taken from reference TRBV9 and TRBJ2-7, is DSGVTQTPKHLITATGQRVTLRCSPRSGDLSVYWYQQSLDQGLQFLIQYYNGEERAKGNILERFSAQQFPDLHSELNLSSLELGDSALYFCASSVVGNDEQYFGPGTRLTVT.

The gene calls are TRBV6-6 and TRBJ1-5; D uncertain. Per germline, CDR1 MNHNY and CDR2 SVGAGI (reference sequence). This CDR3 is 16 amino acids long. Trimming removed 5 bases at V and 2 bases at J, with 16 bases between. This CDR3 is CASSGLAGGGNQPQHF. Here the CDR3 DNA reads TGTGCCAGCAGTGGCCTTGCGGGTGGGGGCAATCAGCCCCAGCATTTT.

The chain uses TRBV20-1 and TRBJ1-1; D uncertain. With 5 bases removed from V and 7 bases from J, the gap between germline ends came to 11 bases. Germline V gene data show CDR1 as DFQATT and CDR2 as SNEGSKA (reference sequence). The CDR3 spans 11 residues. This CDR3 reads CSADPFGEAFF. Here the CDR3 DNA reads TGCAGTGCTGACCCCTTTGGTGAAGCTTTCTTT.

The V gene is TRBV7-3, the J gene TRBJ2-1; 10 bases map to TRBD2. The CDR3 totals 15 residues. The germline gives CDR1 SGHTA, CDR2 FQGTGA. The J segment lost 3 bases and the V segment lost 3 bases, leaving 2 bases of the junction unmatched. The CDR3 spells CASSFTSGNYNEQFF. Written as DNA, the CDR3 is TGTGCCAGCAGCTTCACTAGCGGGAACTACAATGAGCAGTTCTTC.

The chain joins TRBV7-8 to TRBJ1-5, with a tentative D call TRBD1 (6 bases). Germline CDR1 SGHVS, CDR2 FQNEAQ. V was shortened by 5 bases and J by 5 bases, with 16 bases between the two germline ends. CDR3 length: 15 amino acids. This chain's CDR3 is CASSPDVRGDQPQHF. The DNA for the CDR3 is TGTGCCAGCAGCCCCGACGTCAGGGGAGATCAGCCCCAGCATTTT.

The rearrangement joins TRBV6-5 to TRBJ2-1; D is perhaps TRBD2 (6 bases). V was trimmed by 4 bases and J by 10 bases, leaving 11 bases between them. Looked up from germline, CDR1 is MNHEY and CDR2 is SVGAGI. The CDR3 loop spans 12 amino acids. The CDR3 DNA reads as TGTGCCAGCAGTTCCGGGACTTTAGAGCAGTTCTTC. It yields the protein CASSSGTLEQFF.

The chain couples TRBV6-1 to TRBJ1-2, with D unclear. Trimming removed 1 base from V and 5 bases from J, with 8 bases in between. Germline V gene lookup returns CDR1 MNHNS and CDR2 SASEGT. The CDR3 is 13 amino acids. The CDR3 protein is CASSEVPVYGYTF. As DNA, the CDR3 is TGTGCCAGCAGTGAAGTTCCCGTGTATGGCTACACCTTC.

This clone was detected only once. CDR3 in amino acids: CASSLAGGGVQETQYF. CDR3 in DNA: TGCGCCAGCAGCTTGGCCGGGGGGGGAGTCCAAGAGACCCAGTACTTC. The chain employs TRBV5-1 and TRBJ2-5, with 8 bases matching TRBD2. The germline gives CDR1 SGHRS, CDR2 YFSETQ. The CDR3 is 16 residues long. V dropped 0 bases and J dropped 1; count of bases not matched to a gene: 5.

The chain recombines TRBV18 with TRBJ2-1, with TRBD1 identical over 9 bases. V shed 5 bases and J 5 bases; nucleotides not matched to a gene: 10. The CDR3 contains 16 residues. Germline CDR1 and CDR2: KGHSH and LQKENI. The CDR3 sequence is CASSVLGQGGDNEQFF. Written as DNA, the CDR3 is TGTGCCAGCTCAGTCTTGGGACAGGGAGGGGACAATGAGCAGTTCTTC.

The chain employs TRBV7-2 and TRBJ1-2; tentative D call: TRBD1 (5 bases). Trimming removed 5 bases from V and 1 base from J, with 20 bases in between. This CDR3 region has 17 residues. Germline CDR1 is SGHTA and CDR2 is FQGNSA. CDR3 DNA sequence: TGTGCCAGCAGCCGGAAGATCGACACGGGACTTAACTATGGCTACACCTTC. Protein sequence: CASSRKIDTGLNYGYTF.

This chain's CDR3 is CATSRETGKETQYF. As DNA, the CDR3 is TGTGCCACCAGCAGGGAAACAGGAAAAGAGACCCAGTACTTC. The chain joins TRBV15 to TRBJ2-5; D is possibly TRBD1 (5 bases). The CDR3 is 14 residues long. The V end lost 3 bases, the J end lost 3 bases, and 11 bases lay between the germline ends. Germline V gives CDR1 LNHNV, CDR2 YYDKDF (reference sequence).

The chain has TRBV18 and TRBJ1-5, with D maybe TRBD1 (5 bases). The germline V gene encodes CDR1 KGHSH and CDR2 LQKENI. There are 14 residues in the CDR3. V shed 4 bases and J shed 0 bases, with 7 bases lying between them. The DNA of the CDR3 is TGTGCCAGCTCACAGACAGATAGCAATCAGCCCCAGCATTTT. This codes for CASSQTDSNQPQHF.

The chain employs TRBV6-6 and TRBJ2-7, with D possibly TRBD1 on 6 matching bases. V lost 10 bases and J 3 bases, leaving 13 bases between the germline ends. The V gene's germline CDR1 is MNHNY and CDR2 SVGAGI (reference sequence). This CDR3 is built from 12 residues. CDR3 in DNA: TGTGCCACCGGACAGAATCGCTACGAGCAGTACTTC. This sequence encodes CATGQNRYEQYF.

This chain links TRBV27 with TRBJ1-1, with 9 bases fitting TRBD1. Looked up from germline, CDR1 is MNHEY and CDR2 is SMNVEV (reference sequence). The CDR3 runs to 13 residues. The V segment lost 6 bases and the J segment 4 bases; nucleotides outside the gene matches: 3. CDR3 DNA sequence: TGTGCCAGCAGGCGGACAGGGGCCACTGAAGCTTTCTTT. Residues: CASRRTGATEAFF.

This sequence joins TRBV6-5 and TRBJ2-5; 7 bases are shared with TRBD1. Per germline, CDR1 MNHEY and CDR2 SVGAGI. V gave up 6 bases and J gave up 3 bases; unmatched junction bases: 1. CDR3 length: 12 residues. The CDR3 is CASRGTEETQYF. The DNA of the CDR3 is TGTGCCAGCAGGGGGACAGAAGAGACCCAGTACTTC.

This clone was detected once. The CDR3 DNA is TGTGCCATCAGCGACAGGGAGGGCGAGCAGTACTTC. Translating gives CAISDREGEQYF. The chain carries TRBV10-3 and TRBJ2-7; D possibly matches TRBD1 or TRBD2 (7 bases each). Germline V gene sequence: CDR1 ENHRY, CDR2 SYGVKD. V was shortened by 6 bases and J by 6 bases, with 12 bases between the two germline ends. CDR3 length: 12 amino acids.

This clone is a singleton in its sample. The rearrangement joins TRBV5-1 to TRBJ1-1; a possible D gene is TRBD1 (6 bases). Germline CDR1 reads SGHRS; CDR2 reads YFSETQ. This CDR3 region has 14 residues. The germline V and J ends were trimmed by 3 bases and 1 base, with 10 bases remaining between them. Written as DNA, the CDR3 is TGCGCCAGCAGCTGGACAGCGACGAACACTGAAGCTTTCTTT. Residues: CASSWTATNTEAFF.

The chain combines TRBV7-5 with TRBJ2-5; TRBD1, the D gene given by the table, was not confirmed from the DNA. TRBV7-5 counts as a pseudogene. There are 14 residues in the CDR3. The CDR3 spells CVRSLAGGGETQYF. The CDR3 nucleotides read TGTGTCAGAAGCTTAGCAGGGGGCGGAGAGACCCAGTACTTC.

CDR3 nucleotides: TGTGCCAGCAGCGTAGAGGGGGCGAACAATGAGCAGTTCTTC. Residues: CASSVEGANNEQFF. V usage is TRBV9 and J usage is TRBJ2-1, with 7 bases that match TRBD1. The CDR3 is made up of 14 amino acids. Trimming at V came to 0 bases and at J to 5 bases, leaving 2 bases not matched to a gene. Germline V lookup: CDR1 SGDLS, CDR2 YYNGEE.

V usage is TRBV5-4 and J usage is TRBJ2-1; D not certain. The CDR3 runs to 14 residues. Germline lookup yields CDR1 SGHNT and CDR2 YYREEE (reference sequence). V shed 2 bases and J shed 8 bases, with 14 bases lying between them. CDR3 amino acids: CASSLFIGGDEQFF. The CDR3 DNA is TGTGCCAGCAGCTTATTCATCGGTGGCGATGAGCAGTTCTTC.

V usage is TRBV9 and J usage is TRBJ2-3; D is uncertain. V lost 4 bases and J lost 5, with 11 bases in between. The germline gives CDR1 SGDLS, CDR2 YYNGEE. CDR3 size: 13 residues. CDR3 sequence reads: CASSKDGEDTQYF. CDR3 in DNA: TGTGCCAGCAGCAAGGACGGAGAAGATACGCAGTATTTT.